Listed below are T cell receptor beta chains from one sample, sequenced in a study of cytomegalovirus exposure and HLA in healthy donors. The repertoire was sequenced with immunoSEQ multiplex PCR; TCRdb's copy has only in-frame clones and lacks some. The top ten clones hold 4.5% to 6.5% of a sample with 97,000 or so clones, 9.4% of them seen once. The sequencing sample was made of PBMCs. These receptors all stem from a man between 45 and 60 years old in good health and CMV-seropositive. Each CDR3 is given with its conserved first and last residue. The order of the fields is V gene, clone size, J gene, D gene, CDR3 protein, CDR3 DNA. D genes are given only for firm matches. Rows may omit the clone size; those that give it use once, few, many or a size class.

V gene: TRBV19
clone size: -
J gene: TRBJ1-6
D gene: TRBD1
CDR3 protein: CASNGAGTGHSPLHF
CDR3 DNA: TGTGCCAGTAATGGCGCCGGGACAGGTCATTCACCCCTCCACTTT

V gene: TRBV27
clone size: -
J gene: TRBJ1-4
D gene: -
CDR3 protein: CASSLKWTPNEKLFF
CDR3 DNA: TGTGCCAGCAGTTTAAAATGGACTCCTAATGAAAAACTGTTTTTT

V gene: TRBV11-2
clone size: -
J gene: TRBJ2-7
D gene: TRBD2
CDR3 protein: CASSRGTSGRALYEQYF
CDR3 DNA: TGTGCCAGCAGCCGCGGGACTAGCGGGAGGGCCCTCTACGAGCAGTACTTC

V gene: TRBV28
clone size: -
J gene: TRBJ1-2
D gene: -
CDR3 protein: CASSYGSKGLGYTF
CDR3 DNA: TGTGCCAGCAGTTATGGAAGTAAGGGGCTCGGCTACACCTTC

V gene: TRBV19
clone size: few
J gene: TRBJ2-7
D gene: -
CDR3 protein: CASSRTGGAYEQYF
CDR3 DNA: TGTGCCAGTAGCCGGACAGGAGGGGCCTACGAGCAGTACTTC

V gene: TRBV28
clone size: -
J gene: TRBJ1-4
D gene: TRBD1
CDR3 protein: CASMGEGRGLEKLFF
CDR3 DNA: TGTGCCAGCATGGGGGAAGGCAGGGGGCTGGAAAAACTGTTTTTT

V gene: TRBV6-5
clone size: -
J gene: TRBJ1-4
D gene: TRBD1
CDR3 protein: CASSVGDRVGEKLFF
CDR3 DNA: TGTGCCAGCAGTGTGGGGGACAGGGTCGGTGAAAAACTGTTTTTT

V gene: TRBV5-6
clone size: few
J gene: TRBJ1-3
D gene: -
CDR3 protein: CASSWGGNSGNTIYF
CDR3 DNA: TGTGCCAGCAGCTGGGGCGGGAACTCTGGAAACACCATATATTTT

V gene: TRBV6-5
clone size: few
J gene: TRBJ1-5
D gene: -
CDR3 protein: CASRRGGGSNQPQHF
CDR3 DNA: TGTGCCAGCAGAAGAGGGGGTGGGAGCAATCAGCCCCAGCATTTT

V gene: TRBV2
clone size: few
J gene: TRBJ2-2
D gene: TRBD1
CDR3 protein: CASSDPRTGTNTGELFF
CDR3 DNA: TGTGCCAGCAGTGATCCACGGACAGGGACGAACACCGGGGAGCTGTTTTTT

V gene: TRBV20-1
clone size: -
J gene: TRBJ2-5
D gene: -
CDR3 protein: CSGPFSETQYF
CDR3 DNA: TGCAGTGGGCCCTTTTCAGAGACCCAGTACTTC

V gene: TRBV10-3
clone size: -
J gene: TRBJ2-5
D gene: TRBD2
CDR3 protein: CAAGVENQYF
CDR3 DNA: TGTGCCGCGGGAGTGGAGAACCAGTACTTC

V gene: TRBV11-2
clone size: few
J gene: TRBJ1-2
D gene: TRBD1
CDR3 protein: CASSLGGQDLNYGYTF
CDR3 DNA: TGTGCCAGCAGCTTAGGGGGACAGGACTTGAACTATGGCTACACCTTC

V gene: TRBV27
clone size: few
J gene: TRBJ2-7
D gene: TRBD2
CDR3 protein: CASLPKATSGSQYF
CDR3 DNA: TGTGCCAGCCTTCCCAAGGCAACTAGCGGGAGCCAGTACTTC

V gene: TRBV28
clone size: few
J gene: TRBJ2-7
D gene: -
CDR3 protein: CASSLGGGYYEQYF
CDR3 DNA: TGTGCCAGCAGTTTGGGGGGGGGCTACTACGAGCAGTACTTC

V gene: TRBV18
clone size: few
J gene: TRBJ2-7
D gene: -
CDR3 protein: CASSEVNYEQYF
CDR3 DNA: TGTGCCAGCTCAGAGGTAAACTACGAGCAGTACTTC

V gene: TRBV27
clone size: medium-sized
J gene: TRBJ2-3
D gene: TRBD2
CDR3 protein: CASSALAGGDTQYF
CDR3 DNA: TGTGCCAGCAGTGCACTAGCGGGAGGTGATACGCAGTATTTT

V gene: TRBV9
clone size: -
J gene: TRBJ2-2
D gene: TRBD2
CDR3 protein: CASSERGNTGELFF
CDR3 DNA: TGTGCCAGCAGCGAGCGGGGTAACACCGGGGAGCTGTTTTTT

V gene: TRBV14
clone size: few
J gene: TRBJ2-3
D gene: -
CDR3 protein: CASSQDHFDTQYF
CDR3 DNA: TGTGCCAGCAGCCAAGACCACTTTGATACGCAGTATTTT

V gene: TRBV19
clone size: few
J gene: TRBJ1-6
D gene: -
CDR3 protein: CASSPNLRGGSPLHF
CDR3 DNA: TGTGCCAGTAGCCCCAATCTCAGAGGCGGTTCACCCCTCCACTTT

V gene: TRBV19
clone size: -
J gene: TRBJ2-5
D gene: TRBD2
CDR3 protein: CASTSGKMETQYF
CDR3 DNA: TGTGCCAGTACTAGCGGGAAGATGGAGACCCAGTACTTC

V gene: TRBV18
clone size: -
J gene: TRBJ1-2
D gene: TRBD1
CDR3 protein: CASSPRSGQGRSYGYTF
CDR3 DNA: TGTGCCAGCTCACCCCGGAGCGGACAGGGCCGTAGCTATGGCTACACCTTC

V gene: TRBV5-1
clone size: -
J gene: TRBJ2-3
D gene: -
CDR3 protein: CASSLGRTASTTDTQYF
CDR3 DNA: TGCGCCAGCAGCTTGGGGCGGACAGCATCGACCACAGATACGCAGTATTTT

V gene: TRBV5-1
clone size: -
J gene: TRBJ2-7
D gene: -
CDR3 protein: CASSLGGPPYEQYF
CDR3 DNA: TGCGCCAGCAGCTTGGGAGGGCCCCCCTACGAGCAGTACTTC

V gene: TRBV28
clone size: few
J gene: TRBJ1-2
D gene: -
CDR3 protein: CASSLRSYGYTF
CDR3 DNA: TGTGCCAGCAGTTTACGCAGTTACGGCTACACCTTC

V gene: TRBV10-3
clone size: few
J gene: TRBJ2-5
D gene: TRBD2
CDR3 protein: CAIRTTSGHQETQYF
CDR3 DNA: TGTGCCATCAGGACGACTAGCGGTCACCAAGAGACCCAGTACTTC

V gene: TRBV7-9
clone size: -
J gene: TRBJ1-1
D gene: -
CDR3 protein: CASSLALTGGEAFF
CDR3 DNA: TGTGCCAGCAGCTTAGCTCTGACAGGCGGTGAAGCTTTCTTT

V gene: TRBV28
clone size: -
J gene: TRBJ1-4
D gene: -
CDR3 protein: CASSTGTVGVGKLFF
CDR3 DNA: TGTGCCAGCAGTACAGGGACCGTGGGGGTTGGAAAACTGTTTTTT

V gene: TRBV5-8
clone size: few
J gene: TRBJ1-2
D gene: TRBD1
CDR3 protein: CASSLAGGLYGYTF
CDR3 DNA: TGTGCCAGCAGCTTGGCAGGGGGCCTTTATGGCTACACCTTC

V gene: TRBV28
clone size: few
J gene: TRBJ1-5
D gene: -
CDR3 protein: CASLSPTAASNQPQHF
CDR3 DNA: TGTGCCAGCTTGAGTCCTACAGCCGCTAGCAATCAGCCCCAGCATTTT

V gene: TRBV7-9
clone size: few
J gene: TRBJ2-2
D gene: TRBD2
CDR3 protein: CASSSSGNTGELFF
CDR3 DNA: TGTGCCAGCAGTTCTAGCGGTAACACCGGGGAGCTGTTTTTT

V gene: TRBV4-1
clone size: few
J gene: TRBJ1-1
D gene: TRBD1
CDR3 protein: CASSPDRGLVNTEAFF
CDR3 DNA: TGCGCCAGCAGCCCGGACAGGGGGCTTGTGAACACTGAAGCTTTCTTT

V gene: TRBV27
clone size: few
J gene: TRBJ1-1
D gene: TRBD1
CDR3 protein: CASSNRGGTEAFF
CDR3 DNA: TGTGCCAGCAGTAACAGGGGAGGCACTGAAGCTTTCTTT

V gene: TRBV18
clone size: -
J gene: TRBJ1-5
D gene: TRBD1
CDR3 protein: CASSGQGVSNQPQHF
CDR3 DNA: TGTGCCAGCTCAGGACAGGGCGTTAGCAATCAGCCCCAGCATTTT

V gene: TRBV2
clone size: -
J gene: TRBJ2-7
D gene: -
CDR3 protein: CASSGGQSYEQYF
CDR3 DNA: TGTGCCAGCAGTGGGGGCCAAAGCTACGAGCAGTACTTC